This T cell receptor beta chain is drawn from a study of blood T cell repertoires in COVID-19. This table comes from immunoSEQ multiplex PCR, and its TCRdb copy is limited to in-frame clones, with some not included. Of 200,000 to 300,000 clones listed, around 87% are singletons. The receptor comes from a woman aged 55-70 years with COVID-19, enrolled during active disease. The sample comprised peripheral blood.

CDR3 nucleotides: TGTGCCAGCTTGGACAGGGGATATAGCAATCAGCCCCAGCATTTT. Translation gives CASLDRGYSNQPQHF. The chain recombines TRBV19 with TRBJ1-5, with 9 bases identical to TRBD1. Germline loops: CDR1 LNHDA, CDR2 SQIVND (reference sequence). Unmatched junction bases numbered 6, after V lost 9 bases and J lost 0 bases. CDR3 length: 15 residues.